One and the same sample provided the 16 T cell receptor beta chains below, sequenced in a study of T cells in Graves' hyperthyroidism and ophthalmopathy. RNA transcripts yielded amplified TCR beta CDR3 regions. When the TCR CDR3 underwent first-round RT-PCR, the HTBI primer set was used. MiXCR was run by TCRdb on the multiplex PCR reads, yielding one entry per CDR3 protein. Here the sample spans over 700,000 distinct CDR3 sequences, 35% being singletons. What was sequenced was blood. The source of these receptors is a woman aged 40 to 50 with Graves' hyperthyroidism.

With respect to this clonotype: A junction boundary mismatches the germline segment, possibly from a read error. The gene calls are TRBV7-9 and TRBJ1-2; D is ambiguous. Per germline, CDR1 SEHNR and CDR2 FQNEAQ (reference sequence). The CDR3 sequence is 11 residues long. The CDR3 protein is CASSQDDGYTF. CDR3 nucleotides: TGCGCCAGCAGCCAAGACGATGGCTACACCTTC.

Notes on this clonotype: Germline is not matched at one junction end, which may reflect a read error. The chain employs TRBV20-1 and TRBJ1-2, with TRBD1 matching over 8 bases. Germline lookup yields CDR1 DFQATT and CDR2 SNEGSKA (reference sequence). This CDR3 has 18 residues. The CDR3 loop is CSTRGVRQGAEMYYGYTF. DNA for the CDR3: TGCAGTACTAGAGGAGTAAGGCAGGGGGCAGAAATGTACTATGGCTACACCTTC.

This sequence joins TRBV7-2 and TRBJ1-6; 9 bases fit TRBD1. The germline gives CDR1 SGHTA, CDR2 FQGNSA. This CDR3 has 15 amino acids. V shed 7 bases, J shed 5 bases, and the junction held 6 bases outside the gene matches. The CDR3 region has the DNA TGTGCCAGCAAGTTAACAGGGGGCCATAATTCACCCCTCCACTTT. Amino acid sequence: CASKLTGGHNSPLHF.

This clonotype was counted ten times or more. The chain uses TRBV20-1 and TRBJ1-3; no definite D call. Between the trimmed V and J ends, which lost 0 bases and 4 bases, there was a span of 10 bases. Looked up from germline, CDR1 is DFQATT and CDR2 is SNEGSKA (reference sequence). CDR3 length: 14 amino acids. The CDR3 reads CSARDRQEGNTIYF. For the CDR3, the DNA is TGCAGTGCTAGAGATCGGCAGGAGGGAAACACCATATATTTT.

This clonotype occurred many times. J is TRBJ2-7 and V is TRBV7-2; D assignment may be TRBD1 or TRBD2 (5 bases each). The CDR3 totals 15 residues. In germline, CDR1 is SGHTA, CDR2 FQGNSA. V shed 5 bases and J shed 2 bases, with 16 bases lying between them. The CDR3 region is CASSRYRDPTYEQYF. The CDR3 coding sequence is TGTGCCAGCAGCCGATACCGGGACCCCACCTACGAGCAGTACTTC. Looking up the rest from reference TRBV7-2 and TRBJ2-7 gives the full variable domain: GAGVSQSPSNKVTEKGKDVELRCDPISGHTALYWYRQSLGQGLEFLIYFQGNSAPDKSGLPSDRFSAERTGGSVSTLTIQRTQQEDSAVYLCASSRYRDPTYEQYFGPGTRLTVT.

This clonotype has only a few counts. The rearrangement uses TRBV7-2 and TRBJ1-5; D is unresolved. The CDR3 runs 13 residues. The germline V gene has CDR1 SGHTA and CDR2 FQGNSA. Trimming pared 4 bases from V and 3 bases from J, leaving 7 bases between. The CDR3 loop is CTSSSSVNQPQHF. The CDR3 bases are TGTACCAGCAGCTCATCAGTCAATCAGCCCCAGCATTTT.

The gene calls are TRBV11-1 and TRBJ2-7; a possible D gene is TRBD2 (6 bases). Trimming shortened V by 5 bases and J by 2 bases, and 10 bases separated the two germline ends. This CDR3 comprises 13 residues. Germline assignment: CDR1 SGHAT and CDR2 FQDESV (reference sequence). CDR3 protein: CASSGGLTYEQYF. DNA for the CDR3: TGTGCCAGCAGCGGGGGGTTGACCTACGAGCAGTACTTC. The whole variable domain, remainder taken from reference TRBV11-1 and TRBJ2-7, is EAEVAQSPRYKITEKSQAVAFWCDPISGHATLYWYRQILGQGPELLVQFQDESVVDDSQLPKDRFSAERLKGVDSTLKIQPAELGDSAMYLCASSGGLTYEQYFGPGTRLTVT.

Many counts were recorded for this clonotype. This chain connects TRBV11-2 to TRBJ1-5; D remains ambiguous. Germline assignment: CDR1 SGHAT and CDR2 FQNNGV. The CDR3 covers 15 residues. The V and J ends lost 5 bases and 4 bases respectively, with 15 bases between them. CDR3 DNA sequence: TGTGCCAGCAGCCCCACGTGGGTTCAGAATCAGCCCCAGCATTTT. Protein product: CASSPTWVQNQPQHF.

The rearrangement joins TRBV25-1 to TRBJ1-2; D unresolved. Trimming cost V 3 bases and J 6 bases, with 29 bases left between them. The CDR3 length is 19 residues. Germline V gene lookup returns CDR1 MGHDK and CDR2 SYGVNS. The CDR3 loop is CASSEINSSYRPNGDGYTF. CDR3 in DNA: TGTGCCAGCAGTGAGATTAACAGCAGTTACCGGCCCAATGGGGATGGCTACACCTTC.

This chain uses TRBV5-4 with TRBJ1-2, with D unresolved. V was pared by 8 bases and J by 0 bases, with 11 bases between. The V gene's germline CDR1 is SGHNT and CDR2 YYREEE (reference sequence). The CDR3 spans 13 residues. CDR3 bases: TGTGCCAGAAGCGACCCTCCTAACTATGGCTACACCTTC. This encodes CARSDPPNYGYTF.

The sample holds a few counts of this clonotype. The chain joins TRBV29-1 to TRBJ2-5, with D unresolved. The J call is in doubt because the DNA end fits TRBJ2-1 better. CDR3 length equals 14 residues. In germline, CDR1 is SQVTM, CDR2 ANQGSEA. DNA of the CDR3: TGCAGCGTTGATACGCAGCTGGCCTACAATGAGCAGTTCTTC. Amino acid sequence: CSVDTQLAYNEQFF.

This clonotype was seen a few times. The chain links TRBV7-2 to TRBJ2-3, with D unclear. V lost 1 base and J 0 bases, leaving 11 bases between the germline ends. Germline-derived CDR1 and CDR2 are SGHTA and FQGNSA. The CDR3 spans 16 residues. The CDR3 sequence: CASSLVIAASTDTQYF. CDR3 DNA: TGTGCCAGCAGCTTAGTGATTGCGGCTAGCACAGATACGCAGTATTTT.

V is TRBV6-6 and J is TRBJ2-5; weak D call: TRBD2 (7 bases). This CDR3 contains 14 residues. CDR1 is MNHNY and CDR2 is SVGAGI in the germline V gene (reference sequence). Trimming removed 2 bases at V and 4 bases at J, with 11 bases between. CDR3 nucleotide sequence: TGTGCCAGCAGTTACACAGGGAGGGGAGAGACCCAGTACTTC. Amino acids: CASSYTGRGETQYF.

This clonotype came up many times. This rearrangement joins TRBV7-2 to TRBJ1-2; no definite D call. This CDR3 has 13 amino acids. Trimming removed 0 bases at V and 4 bases at J, with 6 bases between. Germline V gene sequence: CDR1 SGHTA, CDR2 FQGNSA. This chain's CDR3 is CASSLAALYGYTF. The CDR3 DNA sequence: TGTGCCAGCAGCTTAGCCGCTCTCTATGGCTACACCTTC.

For the CDR3, the DNA is TGTGCCATCAGTCAGACTAGCGGGGCCGGCACCGGGGAGCTGTTTTTT. Its protein is CAISQTSGAGTGELFF. The V gene is TRBV10-3, the J gene TRBJ2-2, with 11 nucleotides matching TRBD2. The CDR3 runs 16 residues. The ends lost 5 bases at V and 4 bases at J; junction bases unmatched: 6. Germline CDR1 ENHRY, CDR2 SYGVKD.

DNA for the CDR3: TGTGCCAGCACTATAGCGGGAGGGCTCTACGAGCAGTACTTC. Residues: CASTIAGGLYEQYF. The V and J genes are TRBV28 and TRBJ2-7; 11 nucleotides match TRBD2. The CDR3 runs 14 residues. V shed 7 bases and J 3 bases; nucleotides not matched to a gene: 5. The germline V gene has CDR1 MDHEN and CDR2 SYDVKM. The full variable domain, in which reference TRBV28 and TRBJ2-7 provide the parts outside the CDR3, is DVKVTQSSRYLVKRTGEKVFLECVQDMDHENMFWYRQDPGLGLRLIYFSYDVKMKEKGDIPEGYSVSREKKERFSLILESASTNQTSMYLCASTIAGGLYEQYFGPGTRLTVT.